The 21 T cell receptor beta chains reported below all come from one sample, sequenced in a study of Tregs in tolerant kidney transplant recipients. Using immunoSEQ multiplex PCR, the repertoire was profiled, and TCRdb retains in-frame clones only, with some absent. The sample holds 98,000 or so clones, 90% seen once. The sequencing used CD4+ T cells from blood, collected before the transplant. The receptors were gathered from a human donor who received a combined kidney and bone marrow transplant.

V gene TRBV7-6 combines with J gene TRBJ1-1; maybe TRBD1 (5 bases). CDR1 and CDR2 (germline): SGHVS, FNYEAQ. The CDR3 loop spans 16 amino acids. V was trimmed by 4 bases and J by 1 base, leaving 16 bases between them. The DNA of the CDR3 is TGTGCCAGCAGCTCAGACCCAGGGCCCCGGAACACTGAAGCTTTCTTT. Its translation is CASSSDPGPRNTEAFF.

The chain employs TRBV15 and TRBJ2-1; D may be TRBD2 (5 bases). Germline values: CDR1 LNHNV, CDR2 YYDKDF (reference sequence). The CDR3 totals 14 residues. V was shortened by 2 bases and J by 9 bases, with 14 bases between the two germline ends. As DNA, the CDR3 is TGTGCCACCAGCAGACCTACGAGGGATGGTGAGCAGTTCTTC. It encodes CATSRPTRDGEQFF. Complete variable domain (other parts from reference TRBV15 and TRBJ2-1): DAMVIQNPRYQVTQFGKPVTLSCSQTLNHNVMYWYQQKSSQAPKLLFHYYDKDFNNEADTPDNFQSRRPNTSFCFLDIRSPGLGDTAMYLCATSRPTRDGEQFFGPGTRLTVL.

In regard to this clone: Mismatch with germline at one junction end may stem from a read error. The chain combines TRBV6-1 with TRBJ2-7, with 7 bases that match TRBD1. Per germline, CDR1 MNHNS and CDR2 SASEGT. The length of the CDR3 is 10 residues. CDR3 sequence reads: CASEDRAWTF. CDR3 DNA: TGTGCCAGCGAAGACAGGGCCTGGACCTTC.

This chain connects TRBV27 to TRBJ1-2, with TRBD1 matching over 8 bases. The germline gives CDR1 MNHEY, CDR2 SMNVEV (reference sequence). The length of the CDR3 is 14 residues. V lost 5 bases to trimming and J lost 3 bases; unmatched junction nucleotides: 5. The CDR3 spells CASSPVTGDYGYTF. In nucleotides, the CDR3 is TGTGCCAGCAGTCCCGTGACAGGGGACTATGGCTACACCTTC.

The chain is built from TRBV14 and TRBJ1-3; possible D gene TRBD1, 6 bases. CDR3 size: 16 residues. Trimming stripped 2 bases from V and 3 bases from J, with 14 bases between. From germline, CDR1 is SGHDN and CDR2 FVKESK. The DNA for the CDR3 is TGTGCCAGCAGCCAACTTACAGGGTTGATTGGAAACACCATATATTTT. Translation gives CASSQLTGLIGNTIYF.

J is TRBJ2-2 and V is TRBV2, with 7 bases identical to TRBD1. CDR3 length equals 14 residues. Germline V gene sequence: CDR1 SNHLY, CDR2 FYNNEI. V was pared by 4 bases and J by 8 bases, with 7 bases of the junction left unmatched. CDR3 residues: CASSGATGVGELFF. The DNA of the CDR3 is TGTGCCAGCAGTGGCGCAACAGGGGTGGGGGAGCTGTTTTTT.

The chain carries TRBV28 and TRBJ2-6, with 8 bases that match TRBD2. CDR1 and CDR2 (germline): MDHEN, SYDVKM. The CDR3 covers 18 residues. With V trimmed by 6 bases and J by 4 bases, 14 bases remained unmatched. CDR3 nucleotides: TGTGCCAGCAGACCTTGGTTGGCAGGCGGGAGGGGGGCCAACGTCCTGACTTTC. This sequence encodes CASRPWLAGGRGANVLTF. Full variable domain (outside the CDR3, taken from reference TRBV28 and TRBJ2-6): DVKVTQSSRYLVKRTGEKVFLECVQDMDHENMFWYRQDPGLGLRLIYFSYDVKMKEKGDIPEGYSVSREKKERFSLILESASTNQTSMYLCASRPWLAGGRGANVLTFGAGSRLTVL.

The chain recombines TRBV18 with TRBJ2-7; D possibly corresponds to TRBD1 (5 bases). In germline, CDR1 is KGHSH, CDR2 LQKENI. This CDR3 contains 17 residues. Trimming removed 2 bases at V and 0 bases at J, with 17 bases between. The CDR3 region is CASSPKVGGHSSYEQYF. CDR3 bases: TGTGCCAGCTCACCAAAGGTCGGCGGACATAGCTCCTACGAGCAGTACTTC.

The chain recombines TRBV1 with TRBJ2-1; the table's TRBD2 call for D was not verified on the DNA. TRBV1 is marked as a pseudogene. This CDR3 is 15 amino acids long. The CDR3 loop is CTSSQYSLLYNEQFF. CDR3 DNA sequence: TGCACCAGCAGCCAATATAGCCTTCTCTACAATGAGCAGTTCTTC.

The chain employs TRBV5-1 and TRBJ2-2, with D maybe TRBD1 (5 bases). The CDR3 has 14 amino acids. V was trimmed by 4 bases and J by 7 bases, leaving 14 bases between them. The germline V gene has CDR1 SGHRS and CDR2 YFSETQ. The CDR3 loop reads CASSARDVGGELFF. In DNA form, the CDR3 reads TGCGCCAGCAGCGCCAGGGATGTGGGCGGGGAGCTGTTTTTT. The variable domain in full, with the rest retrieved from reference TRBV5-1 and TRBJ2-2, is KAGVTQTPRYLIKTRGQQVTLSCSPISGHRSVSWYQQTPGQGLQFLFEYFSETQRNKGNFPGRFSGRQFSNSRSEMNVSTLELGDSALYLCASSARDVGGELFFGEGSRLTVL.

The V and J genes are TRBV5-1 and TRBJ2-7; 12 nucleotides align to TRBD2. With 3 bases clipped from V and 3 bases from J, the junction kept 7 bases outside the gene matches. Germline values: CDR1 SGHRS, CDR2 YFSETQ. The CDR3 has 16 amino acids. The CDR3 DNA is TGCGCCAGCAGCTCAACGACTAGCGGGGGAAACTACGAGCAGTACTTC. This encodes CASSSTTSGGNYEQYF.

CDR3 amino acids: CASSQVGAWADTQYF. Here the CDR3 DNA reads TGCGCCAGCAGCCAAGTTGGGGCTTGGGCAGATACGCAGTATTTT. V usage is TRBV4-1 and J usage is TRBJ2-3; TRBD1 is a possible D gene (5 bases). The germline V gene has CDR1 MGHRA and CDR2 YSYEKL. V was trimmed by 1 base and J by 4 bases, leaving 12 bases between them. The CDR3 has 15 amino acids.

The rearrangement joins TRBV30 to TRBJ1-5; weak D call: TRBD1 (5 bases). V shed 0 bases and J shed 2 bases, with 11 bases lying between them. This CDR3 has 15 residues. The germline gives CDR1 GTSNPN, CDR2 SVGIG (reference sequence). CDR3 in DNA: TGTGCCTGGAGTGTACCAGGGTGGCGCAATCAGCCCCAGCATTTT. Protein sequence: CAWSVPGWRNQPQHF.

The chain recombines TRBV7-2 with TRBJ1-4, with a weak D call TRBD1 (5 bases). The CDR3 loop spans 14 amino acids. V lost 4 bases and J lost 8, with 14 bases in between. Germline V lookup: CDR1 SGHTA, CDR2 FQGNSA. CDR3 sequence: CASSSPGLGEKLFF. CDR3 DNA: TGTGCCAGCAGCTCGCCGGGACTAGGGGAAAAACTGTTTTTT.

The rearrangement links TRBV28 to TRBJ2-1; no firm D call. The CDR3 extends over 12 amino acids. Trimming took off 6 bases at V and 6 bases at J, with 9 bases between the two ends. Germline V gene sequence: CDR1 MDHEN, CDR2 SYDVKM. The chain's CDR3 is CASSSPGNEQFF. The DNA for the CDR3 is TGTGCCAGCAGCTCACCGGGCAATGAGCAGTTCTTC.

The chain is built from TRBV7-9 and TRBJ2-2, with D possibly TRBD1 on 6 matching bases. Between the trimmed V and J ends, which lost 5 bases and 7 bases, there was a span of 11 bases. The CDR3 extends over 13 amino acids. Germline values: CDR1 SEHNR, CDR2 FQNEAQ (reference sequence). In nucleotides, the CDR3 is TGTGCCAGCAGCCTCAACAGGGACGGGGAGCTGTTTTTT. It translates to CASSLNRDGELFF.

The V gene is TRBV10-3, the J gene TRBJ2-1; 10 positions match TRBD2. The CDR3 covers 16 residues. The V gene's germline CDR1 is ENHRY and CDR2 SYGVKD. V shed 1 base and J 6 bases; nucleotides not matched to a gene: 6. The CDR3 bases are TGTGCCATCAGTGAGTTCCCAGCGGGGGGGGGCAATGAGCAGTTCTTC. This codes for CAISEFPAGGGNEQFF.

The CDR3 DNA is TGCAGCGTTGTATGGACAGGGAGGGAAAAACTGTTTTTT. Protein: CSVVWTGREKLFF. The rearrangement links TRBV29-1 to TRBJ1-4; 8 bases map to TRBD1. V gave up 4 bases and J gave up 8 bases; unmatched junction bases: 6. This CDR3 comprises 13 residues. Germline-derived CDR1 and CDR2 are SQVTM and ANQGSEA.

The chain combines TRBV5-1 with TRBJ1-2; no clear D. The CDR3 extends over 14 amino acids. CDR1 and CDR2 (germline): SGHRS, YFSETQ. The germline V and J ends were trimmed by 0 bases and 4 bases, with 10 bases remaining between them. The CDR3 loop reads CASSLESATYGYTF. The CDR3 region has the DNA TGCGCCAGCAGCTTGGAATCAGCGACCTATGGCTACACCTTC.

The V and J genes are TRBV19 and TRBJ1-2, with D unclear. V gave up 3 bases and J gave up 4 bases, with 9 bases separating them. This CDR3 is built from 13 residues. Germline loops: CDR1 LNHDA, CDR2 SQIVND (reference sequence). The CDR3 sequence is CASSIREAYGYTF. The CDR3 bases are TGTGCCAGTAGTATCCGGGAGGCCTATGGCTACACCTTC.

CDR3 nucleotide sequence: TGTGCCACCCGACACTTATCGAACACCGGGGAGCTGTTTTTT. Residues: CATRHLSNTGELFF. The chain combines TRBV5-8 with TRBJ2-2; D uncertain. Germline V lookup: CDR1 SGHTS, CDR2 YDEGEE. Trimming pared 9 bases from V and 0 bases from J, leaving 12 bases between. The CDR3 totals 14 residues.